This section outlines one T cell receptor beta chain sequence together with its context. As yet, its antigen is unknown. The record originates from a study of cytomegalovirus exposure and HLA in healthy donors. Study-level points and caveats: Many donors shared some public TCRs, even though most TCR sequences were rare. Both high specificity and high sensitivity reportedly marked the classifier's diagnosis of cytomegalovirus status. A list of about 180 TCR beta chains associated with cytomegalovirus was given.

Assay used: immunoSEQ multiplex PCR; TCRdb lists only in-frame clones, some missing. The sample lists roughly 100,000 clones, about 88% occurring once. The CDR3 is made up of 16 amino acids. CDR1 and CDR2 (germline): SGHDT, YYEEEE. V was shortened by 0 bases and J by 7 bases, with 17 bases between the two germline ends. The receptor's source is a woman younger than 35 in good health and CMV-seropositive. The chain uses TRBV5-6 and TRBJ2-1; D is perhaps TRBD1 (6 bases). The sample comprised PBMCs. CDR3 sequence reads: CASSLASGVGDNEQFF. In DNA form, the CDR3 reads TGTGCCAGCAGCTTGGCCTCAGGGGTGGGGGATAATGAGCAGTTCTTC.